One and the same sample provided the 17 T cell receptor beta chains below, sequenced in a study of T cell responses to AZD1222 COVID-19 vaccine. Clones were read by immunoSEQ multiplex PCR, and TCRdb kept only the in-frame ones, dropping some. Among 100,000 to 150,000 clones listed, roughly 88% were seen once. Specimen: peripheral blood, collected on day 0 of AZD1222 vaccination. The receptors shown here come from an adult in good health.

This chain links TRBV7-2 with TRBJ1-5; D call uncertain. Germline CDR1 SGHTA, CDR2 FQGNSA. Trimming shortened V by 8 bases and J by 2 bases, and 16 bases separated the two germline ends. The CDR3 loop spans 15 amino acids. The CDR3 bases are TGTGCCAGCGGCGGCTTCGGAGTGGGCAATCAGCCCCAGCATTTT. Its translation is CASGGFGVGNQPQHF.

About this clone itself: The sample contains more than one DNA sequence encoding this CDR3. In DNA form, the CDR3 reads TGTGCCAGTAGTATTGCAGGGGGGAATCAGCCCCAGCATTTT. Protein sequence: CASSIAGGNQPQHF. This chain connects TRBV19 to TRBJ1-5; 7 positions match TRBD1. The CDR3 totals 14 residues. The germline V gene encodes CDR1 LNHDA and CDR2 SQIVND (reference sequence). J gave up 4 bases and V 3 bases, and 3 bases lay outside the gene matches.

V usage is TRBV4-1 and J usage is TRBJ1-4; D is perhaps TRBD1 (6 bases). This CDR3 comprises 15 residues. Deletions cut 1 base from V and 7 bases from J, with 13 bases between. The germline gives CDR1 MGHRA, CDR2 YSYEKL. The CDR3 nucleotides read TGCGCCAGCAGCCAAGCCGACAGGACGGTTGAAAAACTGTTTTTT. It translates to CASSQADRTVEKLFF.

The chain joins TRBV19 to TRBJ1-5; the D is unclear. This CDR3 has 16 amino acids. V lost 2 bases to trimming and J lost 1 base, with 12 bases between them. Germline V gene sequence: CDR1 LNHDA, CDR2 SQIVND (reference sequence). The CDR3: CASSITRSPSNQPQHF. The CDR3 nucleotides are TGTGCCAGTAGTATAACCAGGTCCCCCAGCAATCAGCCCCAGCATTTT. Together with reference TRBV19 and TRBJ1-5, the CDR3 gives the full variable domain: DGGITQSPKYLFRKEGQNVTLSCEQNLNHDAMYWYRQDPGQGLRLIYYSQIVNDFQKGDIAEGYSVSREKKESFPLTVTSAQKNPTAFYLCASSITRSPSNQPQHFGDGTRLSIL.

This chain joins TRBV4-1 and TRBJ1-4; D is uncertain. CDR3 length: 18 residues. Germline V gene sequence: CDR1 MGHRA, CDR2 YSYEKL. The ends were cut back, 1 base at V and 0 bases at J, with 15 bases in the middle. The CDR3 nucleotides are TGCGCCAGCAGCCAAGGGTCAGCGATTCTAGCAACTAATGAAAAACTGTTTTTT. It is translated as CASSQGSAILATNEKLFF.

This chain connects TRBV28 to TRBJ2-5; D ambiguous. Germline V gene lookup returns CDR1 MDHEN and CDR2 SYDVKM. V was pared by 5 bases and J by 5 bases, with 15 bases between. This CDR3 is 14 amino acids long. CDR3 nucleotide sequence: TGTGCCAGCAGTCTTCCGTCCCGTCGGGAGACCCAGTACTTC. It is translated as CASSLPSRRETQYF.

CDR3 loop: CASSFRSLGETQYF. In nucleotides, the CDR3 is TGTGCCAGCAGTTTTAGATCCCTCGGGGAGACCCAGTACTTC. The genes are TRBV27 and TRBJ2-5; D is unclear. Germline V gene sequence: CDR1 MNHEY, CDR2 SMNVEV (reference sequence). This CDR3 comprises 14 residues. The V gene lost 3 bases and the J gene lost 5 bases, with 13 bases spanning the gap.

The J gene is TRBJ1-2, the V gene TRBV6-5; unclear D gene. V lost 5 bases and J lost 3, with 1 base in between. The V gene's germline CDR1 is MNHEY and CDR2 SVGAGI. The CDR3 extends over 10 amino acids. CDR3 bases: TGTGCCAGCAGTCACTATGGCTACACCTTC. This gives the protein CASSHYGYTF.

The genes are TRBV3-1 (or the pseudogene TRBV3-2) and TRBJ2-1, with D unresolved. The CDR3 contains 12 residues. Trimming left V 1 base short and J 7 bases short, with 5 bases between. Germline-derived CDR1 and CDR2 are LGHDT and YNNKEL (reference sequence). CDR3 bases: TGTGCCAGCAGCCAAGGAGGAAATGAGCAGTTCTTC. It encodes CASSQGGNEQFF.

The DNA of the CDR3 is TGTGCCAGCAGCGTAGGTGGGGGGATAGTCAACGAGCAGTACTTC. This sequence encodes CASSVGGGIVNEQYF. The chain links TRBV9 to TRBJ2-7; D perhaps matches TRBD2 (6 bases). This CDR3 has 15 residues. With 0 bases removed from V and 5 bases from J, the gap between germline ends came to 15 bases. The V gene's germline CDR1 is SGDLS and CDR2 YYNGEE.

The chain combines TRBV5-4 with TRBJ1-4, with unresolved D. The germline V gene has CDR1 SGHNT and CDR2 YYREEE (reference sequence). The CDR3 extends over 15 amino acids. Trimming cost V 4 bases and J 8 bases, with 18 bases left between them. The chain's CDR3 is CASSTSVVVGEKLFF. The CDR3 DNA reads TGTGCCAGCAGCACTAGCGTGGTGGTGGGGGAAAAACTGTTTTTT. Full variable domain (rest looked up from reference TRBV5-4 and TRBJ1-4): ETGVTQSPTHLIKTRGQQVTLRCSSQSGHNTVSWYQQALGQGPQFIFQYYREEENGRGNFPPRFSGLQFPNYSSELNVNALELDDSALYLCASSTSVVVGEKLFFGSGTQLSVL.

V and J are TRBV5-1 and TRBJ2-1; 7 positions match TRBD2. In germline, CDR1 is SGHRS, CDR2 YFSETQ. V was clipped by 2 bases and J by 9 bases; unmatched bases: 5. The CDR3 contains 13 residues. CDR3 sequence reads: CASSFLGEGEQFF. In DNA, the CDR3 is TGCGCCAGCAGCTTCCTCGGGGAGGGTGAGCAGTTCTTC.

The table lists this clone with a count of one. The J gene is TRBJ1-2, the V gene TRBV3-1 (or the pseudogene TRBV3-2); the D gene is possibly TRBD1 (5 bases). The V end was cut by 4 bases, the J end by 4 bases, with 13 bases between. Germline V gene sequence: CDR1 LGHDT, CDR2 YNNKEL (reference sequence). CDR3 length: 14 amino acids. CDR3 nucleotide sequence: TGTGCCAGCAGCCCAGAGACAGCCATCTATGGCTACACCTTC. It translates to CASSPETAIYGYTF.

The chain employs TRBV24-1 and TRBJ2-3, with 14 bases lining up with TRBD2. Germline-derived CDR1 and CDR2 are KGHDR and SFDVKD. The V and J ends lost 6 bases and 4 bases, in that order; junction bases with no gene match: 2. The CDR3 consists of 15 residues. CDR3 coding DNA: TGTGCCACCAGTAAGACTAGCGGGGGGGCAGATACGCAGTATTTT. Protein: CATSKTSGGADTQYF.

The chain joins TRBV2 to TRBJ1-2; 8 bases fit TRBD1. Germline values: CDR1 SNHLY, CDR2 FYNNEI. V lost 3 bases and J lost 8; bases outside the gene matches: 11. The CDR3 sequence is 15 residues long. DNA for the CDR3: TGTGCCAGCAGTGAGCGCTTGGCAGGGGGCGGGGGCTACACCTTC. Amino acid sequence: CASSERLAGGGGYTF.

This chain joins TRBV5-4 and TRBJ2-1; TRBD2 agrees at 11 bases. The CDR3 is 15 amino acids. CDR1 and CDR2 (germline): SGHNT, YYREEE (reference sequence). The V and J ends lost 2 bases and 9 bases, in that order; junction bases with no gene match: 7. The CDR3 protein is CASSFETSGISEQFF. In nucleotides, the CDR3 is TGTGCCAGCAGCTTCGAGACTAGCGGGATCAGTGAGCAGTTCTTC.

This clone was seen a handful of times. The junction and the germline gene differ at one end; a read error may be behind it. This rearrangement joins TRBV7-7 to TRBJ1-1, with 8 nucleotides matching TRBD1. This CDR3 has 13 amino acids. Germline values: CDR1 SSHAT, CDR2 FNYEAQ (reference sequence). The CDR3 sequence is CASSPGTGTEAFF. The CDR3 DNA follows: TGTGCTAGCAGCCCCGGGACAGGAACTGAAGCTTTCTTT.